This T cell receptor (beta chain) originates from a study of technical replicates of blood from several donors. V lost 2 bases to trimming and J lost 3 bases; unmatched junction nucleotides: 9. The CDR3 has 17 residues. The V gene's germline CDR1 is MGHRA and CDR2 YSYEKL. TCRdb's copy holds only in-frame clones and misses some; the assay was immunoSEQ multiplex PCR. The sample shows about 71,000 clones, roughly 90% of them seen only once. This clone was recorded once. Sequences were obtained from PBMCs. The J gene is TRBJ2-3, the V gene TRBV4-1, with 9 bases aligning to TRBD2. The TCR comes from a human donor in good health. Some clones in this sample may be carry-over from other donors' samples. The CDR3 DNA reads TGCGCCAGCAGCCAACCCCTTCGCGGGAGGGAGACAGATACGCAGTATTTT. It encodes CASSQPLRGRETDTQYF.